This T cell receptor beta chain was sequenced for a study of read filtering for tumor transcriptome and immune sequencing. Study as a whole: The cohort had approximately 16 men and under 15 women aged about 45 to 80, mean about 72 years. By R-ISS, stages I, II and III held about 8, 15 and 7 patients.

The library was built from about 370 ng RNA with molecular barcoded adaptors for alpha/delta and beta/gamma chains. One entry per CDR3 protein results from TCRdb running MiXCR on the reads. The sample shows about 130,000 distinct CDR3 sequences, 10% to 15% of them seen only once. Looked up from germline, CDR1 is MNHNS and CDR2 is SASEGT. V shed 2 bases, J shed 7 bases, and the junction held 7 bases outside the gene matches. This CDR3 contains 15 residues. Regarding this clonotype: Its matching antigen is unknown.

Study results and limitations: In IR-seq, single-read clonotypes were roughly 82% of clonotypes but 3.5% to 4% of reads.

At the time of active disease, bone marrow was collected from every patient. This clonotype was sampled from a donor at least 40 years old with multiple myeloma. The source material was a population of CD138-negative cells sorted from bone marrow. The rearrangement links TRBV6-1 to TRBJ2-3, with 9 bases aligning to TRBD2. CDR3 in amino acids: CASSEYGGGAYTQYF. The CDR3 nucleotides read TGTGCCAGCAGTGAATACGGCGGGGGGGCATATACGCAGTATTTT.